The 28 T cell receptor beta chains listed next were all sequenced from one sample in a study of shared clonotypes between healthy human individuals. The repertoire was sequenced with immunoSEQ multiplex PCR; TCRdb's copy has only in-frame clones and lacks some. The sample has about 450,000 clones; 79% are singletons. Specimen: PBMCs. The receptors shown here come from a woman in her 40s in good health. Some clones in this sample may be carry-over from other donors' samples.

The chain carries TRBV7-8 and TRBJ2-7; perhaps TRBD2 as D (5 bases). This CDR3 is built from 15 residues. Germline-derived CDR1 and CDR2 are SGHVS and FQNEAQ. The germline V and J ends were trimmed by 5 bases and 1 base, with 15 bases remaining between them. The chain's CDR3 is CASSPRRVGSYEQYF. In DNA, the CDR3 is TGTGCCAGCAGCCCCCGGCGGGTGGGGTCCTACGAGCAGTACTTC.

The CDR3 DNA reads as TGTGCCAGCAGTGTAAAACCGGCGGAGAACACTGAAGCTTTCTTT. Protein: CASSVKPAENTEAFF. The chain uses TRBV6-1 and TRBJ1-1, with D hard to call. Looked up from germline, CDR1 is MNHNS and CDR2 is SASEGT. Trimming pared 4 bases from V and 1 base from J, leaving 13 bases between. The CDR3 totals 15 residues.

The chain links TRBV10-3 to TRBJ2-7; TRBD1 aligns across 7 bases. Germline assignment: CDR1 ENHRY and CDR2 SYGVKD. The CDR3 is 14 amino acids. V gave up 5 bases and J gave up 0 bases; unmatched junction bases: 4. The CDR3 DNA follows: TGTGCCATCAGTTCGACAGGGCCCTCCTACGAGCAGTACTTC. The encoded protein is CAISSTGPSYEQYF.

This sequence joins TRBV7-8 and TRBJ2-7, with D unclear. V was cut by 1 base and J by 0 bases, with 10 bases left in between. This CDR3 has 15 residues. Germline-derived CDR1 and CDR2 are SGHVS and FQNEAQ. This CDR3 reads CASSLGLHHSYEQYF. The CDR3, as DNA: TGTGCCAGCAGCTTAGGTCTACATCACTCCTACGAGCAGTACTTC.

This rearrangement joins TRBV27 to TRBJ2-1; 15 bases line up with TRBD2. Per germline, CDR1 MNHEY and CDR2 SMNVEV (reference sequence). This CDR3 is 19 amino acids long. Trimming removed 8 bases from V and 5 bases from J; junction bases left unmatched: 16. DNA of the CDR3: TGTGCCAGCCAACCCTCCGGGACTAGCGGGAGGCCGGCGAACAATGAGCAGTTCTTC. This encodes CASQPSGTSGRPANNEQFF.

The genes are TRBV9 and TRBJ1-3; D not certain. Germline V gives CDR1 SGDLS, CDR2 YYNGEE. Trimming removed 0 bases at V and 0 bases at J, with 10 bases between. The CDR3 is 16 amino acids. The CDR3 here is CASSVGNSYSGNTIYF. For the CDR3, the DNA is TGTGCCAGCAGCGTAGGTAACTCCTACTCTGGAAACACCATATATTTT.

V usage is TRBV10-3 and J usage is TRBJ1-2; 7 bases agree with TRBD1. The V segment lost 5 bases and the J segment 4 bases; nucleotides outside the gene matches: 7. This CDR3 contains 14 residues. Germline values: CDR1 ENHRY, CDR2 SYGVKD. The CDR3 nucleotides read TGTGCCATCAGTTCCCGGGACAGCCTCTATGGCTACACCTTC. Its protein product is CAISSRDSLYGYTF.

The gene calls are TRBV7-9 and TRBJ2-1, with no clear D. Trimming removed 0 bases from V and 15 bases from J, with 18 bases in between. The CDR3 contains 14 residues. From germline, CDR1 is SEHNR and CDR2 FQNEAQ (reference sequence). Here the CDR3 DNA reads TGTGCCAGCAGCTTAGCCCTCCCTCGCAAAACCACGTTCTTC. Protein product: CASSLALPRKTTFF. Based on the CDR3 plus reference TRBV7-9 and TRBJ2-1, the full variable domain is DTGVSQNPRHKITKRGQNVTFRCDPISEHNRLYWYRQTLGQGPEFLTYFQNEAQLEKSRLLSDRFSAERPKGSFSTLEIQRTEQGDSAMYLCASSLALPRKTTFFGPGTRLTVL.

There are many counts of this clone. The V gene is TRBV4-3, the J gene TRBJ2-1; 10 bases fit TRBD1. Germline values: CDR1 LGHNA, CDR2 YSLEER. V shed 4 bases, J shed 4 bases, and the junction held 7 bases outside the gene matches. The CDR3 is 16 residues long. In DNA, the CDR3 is TGCGCCAGCAGCCCAGATGAGGGACAGGGGTACAATGAGCAGTTCTTC. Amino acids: CASSPDEGQGYNEQFF.

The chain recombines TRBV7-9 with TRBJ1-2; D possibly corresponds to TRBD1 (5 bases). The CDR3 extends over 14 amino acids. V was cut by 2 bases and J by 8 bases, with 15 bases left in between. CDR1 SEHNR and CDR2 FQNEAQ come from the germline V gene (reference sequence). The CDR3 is CASSLLEGLGGYTF. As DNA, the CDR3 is TGTGCCAGCAGCTTATTGGAGGGGCTGGGCGGCTACACCTTC.

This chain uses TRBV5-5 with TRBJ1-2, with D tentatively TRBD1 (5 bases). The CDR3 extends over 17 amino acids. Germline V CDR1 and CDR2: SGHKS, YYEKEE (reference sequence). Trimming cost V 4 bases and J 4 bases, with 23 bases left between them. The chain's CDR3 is CASSGTPGTAFTYGYTF. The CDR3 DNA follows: TGTGCCAGCAGCGGGACCCCCGGGACGGCTTTTACCTATGGCTACACCTTC.

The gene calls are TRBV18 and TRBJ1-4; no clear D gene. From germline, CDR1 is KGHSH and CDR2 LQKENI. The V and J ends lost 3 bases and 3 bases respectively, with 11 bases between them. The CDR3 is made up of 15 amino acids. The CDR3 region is CASSPPANSNEKLFF. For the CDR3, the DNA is TGTGCCAGCTCACCGCCAGCAAATTCTAATGAAAAACTGTTTTTT. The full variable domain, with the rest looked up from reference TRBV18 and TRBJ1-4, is NAGVMQNPRHLVRRRGQEARLRCSPMKGHSHVYWYRQLPEEGLKFMVYLQKENIIDESGMPKERFSAEFPKEGPSILRIQQVVRGDSAAYFCASSPPANSNEKLFFGSGTQLSVL.

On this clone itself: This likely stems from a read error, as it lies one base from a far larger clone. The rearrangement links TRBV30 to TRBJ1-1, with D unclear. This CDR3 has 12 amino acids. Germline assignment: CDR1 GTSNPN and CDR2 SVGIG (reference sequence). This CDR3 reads CARREGRSEAFF. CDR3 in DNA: TGTGCCCGGAGGGAGGGTCGCTCTGAAGCTTTCTTT.

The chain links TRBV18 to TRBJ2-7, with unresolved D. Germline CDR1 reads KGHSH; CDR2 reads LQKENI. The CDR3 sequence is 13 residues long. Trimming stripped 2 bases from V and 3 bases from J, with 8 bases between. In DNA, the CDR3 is TGTGCCAGCTCACCAACGGTGGACTACGAGCAGTACTTC. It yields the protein CASSPTVDYEQYF.

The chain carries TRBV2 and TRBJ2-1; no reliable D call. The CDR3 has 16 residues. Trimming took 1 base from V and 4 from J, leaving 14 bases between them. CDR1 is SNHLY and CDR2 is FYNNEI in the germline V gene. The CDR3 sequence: CASSEVEHLFYNEQFF. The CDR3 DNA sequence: TGTGCCAGCAGTGAAGTTGAGCACCTCTTTTACAATGAGCAGTTCTTC.

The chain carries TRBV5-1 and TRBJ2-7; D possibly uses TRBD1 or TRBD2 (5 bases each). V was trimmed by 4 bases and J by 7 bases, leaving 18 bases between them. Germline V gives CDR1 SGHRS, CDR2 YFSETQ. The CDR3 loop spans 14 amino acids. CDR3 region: CASSPVFDSGEQYF. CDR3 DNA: TGCGCCAGCAGCCCGGTCTTCGACAGCGGAGAGCAGTACTTC.

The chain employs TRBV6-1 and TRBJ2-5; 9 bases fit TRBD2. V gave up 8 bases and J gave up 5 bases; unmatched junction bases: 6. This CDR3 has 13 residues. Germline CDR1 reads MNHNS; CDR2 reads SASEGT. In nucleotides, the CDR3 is TGTGCCAGCGGATTAGCGGGAGTGGAGACCCAGTACTTC. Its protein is CASGLAGVETQYF.

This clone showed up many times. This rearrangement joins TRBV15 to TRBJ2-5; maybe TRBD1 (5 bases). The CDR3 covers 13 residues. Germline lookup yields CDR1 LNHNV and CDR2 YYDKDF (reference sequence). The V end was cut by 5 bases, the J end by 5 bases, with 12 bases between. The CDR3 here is CATSQGAWETQYF. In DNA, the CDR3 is TGTGCCACCAGCCAAGGGGCGTGGGAGACCCAGTACTTC.

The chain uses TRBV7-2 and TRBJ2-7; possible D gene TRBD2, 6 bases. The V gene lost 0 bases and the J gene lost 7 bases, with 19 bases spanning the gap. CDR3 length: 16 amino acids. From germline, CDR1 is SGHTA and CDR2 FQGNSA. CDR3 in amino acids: CASSLAVYASVGEQYF. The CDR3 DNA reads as TGTGCCAGCAGCTTAGCGGTTTATGCTAGCGTCGGTGAGCAGTACTTC.

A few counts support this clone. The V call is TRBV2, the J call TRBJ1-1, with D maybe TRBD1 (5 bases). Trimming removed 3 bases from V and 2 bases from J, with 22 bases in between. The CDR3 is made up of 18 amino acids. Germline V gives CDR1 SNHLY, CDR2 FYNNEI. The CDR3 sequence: CASSETERGRVGNTEAFF. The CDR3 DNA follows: TGTGCCAGCAGTGAGACGGAAAGGGGTCGGGTGGGTAACACTGAAGCTTTCTTT.

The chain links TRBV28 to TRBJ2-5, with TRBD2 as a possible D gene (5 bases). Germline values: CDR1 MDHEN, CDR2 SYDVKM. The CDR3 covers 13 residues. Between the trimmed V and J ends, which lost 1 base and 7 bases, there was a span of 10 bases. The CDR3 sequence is CASSLSIEGTQYF. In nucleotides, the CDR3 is TGTGCCAGCAGTTTATCGATTGAGGGGACCCAGTACTTC.

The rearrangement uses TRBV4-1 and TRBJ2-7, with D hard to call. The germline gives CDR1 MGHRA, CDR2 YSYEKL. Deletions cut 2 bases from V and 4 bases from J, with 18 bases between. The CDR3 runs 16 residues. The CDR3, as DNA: TGCGCCAGCAGCCAACTCTGGACGGCCGCAGGTTACGAGCAGTACTTC. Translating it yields CASSQLWTAAGYEQYF.

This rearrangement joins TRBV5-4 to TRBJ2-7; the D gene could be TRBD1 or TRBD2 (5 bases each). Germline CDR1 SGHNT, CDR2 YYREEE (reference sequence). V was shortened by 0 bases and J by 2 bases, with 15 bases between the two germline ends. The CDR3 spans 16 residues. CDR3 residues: CASSLGELRGTYEQYF. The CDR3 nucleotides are TGTGCCAGCAGCTTGGGGGAACTGAGGGGCACCTACGAGCAGTACTTC.

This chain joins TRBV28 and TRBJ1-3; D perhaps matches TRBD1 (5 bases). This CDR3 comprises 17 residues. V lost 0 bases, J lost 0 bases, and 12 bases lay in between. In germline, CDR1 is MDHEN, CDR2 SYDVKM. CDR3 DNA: TGTGCCAGCAGTTTATGGACAGTGCTAAACTCTGGAAACACCATATATTTT. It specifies CASSLWTVLNSGNTIYF. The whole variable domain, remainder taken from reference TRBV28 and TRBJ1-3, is DVKVTQSSRYLVKRTGEKVFLECVQDMDHENMFWYRQDPGLGLRLIYFSYDVKMKEKGDIPEGYSVSREKKERFSLILESASTNQTSMYLCASSLWTVLNSGNTIYFGEGSWLTVV.

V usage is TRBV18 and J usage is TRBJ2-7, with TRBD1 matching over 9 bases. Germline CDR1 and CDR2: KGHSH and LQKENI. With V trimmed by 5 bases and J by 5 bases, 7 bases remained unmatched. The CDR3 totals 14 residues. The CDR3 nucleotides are TGTGCCAGCTCAATCCCGGGACAGGGTAACGAGCAGTACTTC. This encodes CASSIPGQGNEQYF.

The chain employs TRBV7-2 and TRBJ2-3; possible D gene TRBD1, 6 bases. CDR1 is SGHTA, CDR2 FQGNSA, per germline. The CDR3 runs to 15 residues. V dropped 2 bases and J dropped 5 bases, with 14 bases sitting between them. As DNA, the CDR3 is TGTGCCAGCAGCTTAAGTGGGGGCCGGGAAGATACGCAGTATTTT. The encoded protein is CASSLSGGREDTQYF.

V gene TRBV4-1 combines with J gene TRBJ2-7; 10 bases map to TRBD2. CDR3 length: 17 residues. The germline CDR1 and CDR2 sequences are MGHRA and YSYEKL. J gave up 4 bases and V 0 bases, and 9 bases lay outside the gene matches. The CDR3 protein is CASSQDWASGSFYEQYF. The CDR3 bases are TGCGCCAGCAGCCAAGATTGGGCTAGCGGGAGTTTTTACGAGCAGTACTTC.

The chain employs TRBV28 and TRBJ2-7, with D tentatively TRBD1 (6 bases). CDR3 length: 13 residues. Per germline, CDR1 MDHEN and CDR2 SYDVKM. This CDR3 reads CVCRGYGSYEQYF. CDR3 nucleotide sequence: TGTGTCTGCAGGGGTTACGGCTCCTACGAGCAGTACTTC.